Below are 3 T cell receptor beta chains sequenced from a single sample in a study of post-analysis software for immune sequencing data. Study-wide points: Four or five TRBV segments occurring more often in patients than controls included TRBV5-6, TRBV5-1 and TRBV20-1.

Their recognized antigens are unknown. Unique molecular identifiers were built into the TCR beta cDNA libraries. MiXCR, applied by TCRdb to the PCR reads, yields one record per CDR3 protein. The data show approximately 770,000 distinct CDR3 sequences, 35% to 55% seen once. Sequenced input: blood. The receptor source for this set is a girl aged 5 to 17 with multiple sclerosis.

The chain links TRBV6-5 to TRBJ2-5, with 8 nucleotides matching TRBD1. TRBJ2-7 explains the end of the DNA better; the J call may be wrong. Germline assignment: CDR1 MNHEY and CDR2 SVGAGI. There are 16 residues in the CDR3. The CDR3 DNA follows: TGTGCCAGCAGTAGAGCCGGGACAGGTACCTCCTACGAGCAGTACTTC. Its protein product is CASSRAGTGTSYEQYF.

The chain has TRBV29-1 and TRBJ2-5, with D maybe TRBD1 (5 bases). The J call could be wrong; TRBJ2-7 is a better fit for the DNA end. From germline, CDR1 is SQVTM and CDR2 ANQGSEA. This CDR3 contains 12 residues. This CDR3 is CSVEDKRYEQYF. CDR3 nucleotide sequence: TGCAGCGTTGAGGACAAGCGCTACGAGCAGTACTTC.

V and J are TRBV6-6 and TRBJ1-5; D is uncertain. Per germline, CDR1 MNHNY and CDR2 SVGAGI (reference sequence). The V gene lost 7 bases and the J gene lost 4 bases, with 11 bases spanning the gap. This CDR3 contains 13 residues. The CDR3: CASKQIMNQPQHF. The CDR3 DNA follows: TGTGCCAGCAAACAGATTATGAATCAGCCCCAGCATTTT.